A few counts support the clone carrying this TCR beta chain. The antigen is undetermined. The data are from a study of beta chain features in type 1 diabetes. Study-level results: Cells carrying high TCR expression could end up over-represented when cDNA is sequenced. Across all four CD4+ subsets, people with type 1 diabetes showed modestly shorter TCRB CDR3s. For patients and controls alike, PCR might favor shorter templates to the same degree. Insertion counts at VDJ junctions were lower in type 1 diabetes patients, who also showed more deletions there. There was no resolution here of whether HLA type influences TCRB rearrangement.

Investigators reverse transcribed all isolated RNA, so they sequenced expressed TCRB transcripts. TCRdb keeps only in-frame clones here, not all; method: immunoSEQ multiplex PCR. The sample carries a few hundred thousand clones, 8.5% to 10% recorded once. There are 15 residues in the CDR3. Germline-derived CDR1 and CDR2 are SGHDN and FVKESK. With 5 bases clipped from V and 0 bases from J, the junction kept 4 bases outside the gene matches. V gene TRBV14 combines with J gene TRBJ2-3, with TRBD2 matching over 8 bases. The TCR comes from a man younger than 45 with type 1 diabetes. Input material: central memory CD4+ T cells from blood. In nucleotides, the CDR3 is TGTGCCAGCAGCGTAGCTAGCGGGAGCACAGATACGCAGTATTTT. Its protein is CASSVASGSTDTQYF.